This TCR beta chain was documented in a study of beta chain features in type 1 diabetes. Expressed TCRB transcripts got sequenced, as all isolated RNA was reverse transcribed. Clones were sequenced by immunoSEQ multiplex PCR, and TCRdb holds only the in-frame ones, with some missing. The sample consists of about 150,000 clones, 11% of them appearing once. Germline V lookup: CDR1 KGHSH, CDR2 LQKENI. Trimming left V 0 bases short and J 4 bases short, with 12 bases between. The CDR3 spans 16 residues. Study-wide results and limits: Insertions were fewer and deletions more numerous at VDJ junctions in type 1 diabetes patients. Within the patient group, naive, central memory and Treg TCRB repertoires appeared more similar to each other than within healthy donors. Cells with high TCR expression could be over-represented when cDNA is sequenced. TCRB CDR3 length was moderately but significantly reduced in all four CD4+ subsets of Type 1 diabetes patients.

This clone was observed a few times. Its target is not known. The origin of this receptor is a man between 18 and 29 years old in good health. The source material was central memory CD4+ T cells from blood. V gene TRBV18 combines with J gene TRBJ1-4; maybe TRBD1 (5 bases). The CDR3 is CASSPPIQGVNEKLFF. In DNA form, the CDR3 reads TGTGCCAGCTCACCACCTATCCAGGGCGTTAATGAAAAACTGTTTTTT.